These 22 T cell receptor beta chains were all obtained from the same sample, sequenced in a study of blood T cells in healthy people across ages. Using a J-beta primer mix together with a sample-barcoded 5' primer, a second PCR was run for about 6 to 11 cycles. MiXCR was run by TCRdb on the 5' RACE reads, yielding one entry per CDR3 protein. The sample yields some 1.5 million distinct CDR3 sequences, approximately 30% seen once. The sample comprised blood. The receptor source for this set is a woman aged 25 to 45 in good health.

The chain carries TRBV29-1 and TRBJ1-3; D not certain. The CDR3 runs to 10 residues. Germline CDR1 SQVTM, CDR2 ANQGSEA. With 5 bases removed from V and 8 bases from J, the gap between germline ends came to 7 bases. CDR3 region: CSVYQDTIYF. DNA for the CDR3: TGCAGCGTTTACCAGGACACCATATATTTT.

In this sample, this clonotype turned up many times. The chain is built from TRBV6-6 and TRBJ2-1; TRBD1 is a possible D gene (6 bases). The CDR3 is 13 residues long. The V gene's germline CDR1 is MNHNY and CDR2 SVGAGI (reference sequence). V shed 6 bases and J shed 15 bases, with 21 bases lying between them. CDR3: CASSPAARGSGFF. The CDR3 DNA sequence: TGTGCCAGCAGCCCCGCCGCCAGGGGAAGTGGGTTCTTC.

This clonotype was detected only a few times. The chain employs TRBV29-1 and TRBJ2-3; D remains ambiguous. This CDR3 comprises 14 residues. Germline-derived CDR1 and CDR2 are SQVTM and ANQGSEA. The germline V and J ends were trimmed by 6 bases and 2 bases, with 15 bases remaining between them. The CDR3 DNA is TGCAGCGTACCGGGTTCGCTTATCACAGATACGCAGTATTTT. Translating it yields CSVPGSLITDTQYF.

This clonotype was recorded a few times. The CDR3, as DNA: TGTGCCAGCAGTTTATTGGTACACGAGCAGTACTTC. It codes for CASSLLVHEQYF. This chain connects TRBV28 to TRBJ2-7, with D hard to call. The CDR3 extends over 12 amino acids. CDR1 and CDR2 from the germline V gene are MDHEN and SYDVKM. V lost 1 base and J 5 bases, leaving 6 bases between the germline ends.

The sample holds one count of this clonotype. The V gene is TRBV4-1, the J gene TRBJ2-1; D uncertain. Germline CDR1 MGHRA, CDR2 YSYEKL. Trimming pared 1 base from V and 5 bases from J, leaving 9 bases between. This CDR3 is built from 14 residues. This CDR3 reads CASSQAVGNNEQFF. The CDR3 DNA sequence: TGCGCCAGCAGCCAAGCTGTGGGGAACAATGAGCAGTTCTTC.

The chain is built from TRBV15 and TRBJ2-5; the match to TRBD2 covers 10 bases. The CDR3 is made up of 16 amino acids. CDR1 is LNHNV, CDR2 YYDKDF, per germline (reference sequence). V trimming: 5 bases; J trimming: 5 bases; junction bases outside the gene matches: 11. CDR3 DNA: TGTGCCACCAGCGGGCGGACTAGCGGAGGGAGGGAGACCCAGTACTTC. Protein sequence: CATSGRTSGGRETQYF.

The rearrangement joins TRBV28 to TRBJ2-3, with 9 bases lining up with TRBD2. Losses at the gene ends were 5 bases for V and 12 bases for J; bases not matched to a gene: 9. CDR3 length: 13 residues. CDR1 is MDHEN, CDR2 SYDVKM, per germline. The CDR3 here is CASSPNMRGGQYF. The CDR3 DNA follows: TGTGCCAGCAGTCCCAACATGCGGGGGGGACAGTATTTT.

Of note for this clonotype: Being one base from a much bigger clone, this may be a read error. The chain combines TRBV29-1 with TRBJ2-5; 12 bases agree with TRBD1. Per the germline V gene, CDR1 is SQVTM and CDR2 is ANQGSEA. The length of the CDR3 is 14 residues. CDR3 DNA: TGCGGCGTCGCCGGGACAGGGGGCGTCGAGACCCAGTACTTC. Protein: CGVAGTGGVETQYF.

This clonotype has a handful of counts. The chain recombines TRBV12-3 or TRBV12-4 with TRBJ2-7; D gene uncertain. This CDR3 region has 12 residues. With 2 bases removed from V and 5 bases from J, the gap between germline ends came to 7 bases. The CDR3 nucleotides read TGTGCCAGCAGTTTACCGCCCAACGAGCAGTACTTC. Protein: CASSLPPNEQYF.

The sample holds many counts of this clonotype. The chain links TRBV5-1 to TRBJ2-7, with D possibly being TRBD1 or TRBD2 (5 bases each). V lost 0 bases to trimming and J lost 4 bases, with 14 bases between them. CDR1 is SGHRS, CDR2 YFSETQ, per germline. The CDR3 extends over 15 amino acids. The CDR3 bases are TGCGCCAGCAGCTTGGACCCTTCGGGGCGGTACGAGCAGTACTTC. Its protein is CASSLDPSGRYEQYF.

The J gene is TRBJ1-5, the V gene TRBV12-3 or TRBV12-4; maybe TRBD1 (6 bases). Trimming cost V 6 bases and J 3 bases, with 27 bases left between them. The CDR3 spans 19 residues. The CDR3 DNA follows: TGTGCCAGCAGGAATCCGGGACACCACGCGGGTGTTTACAATCAGCCCCAGCATTTT. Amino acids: CASRNPGHHAGVYNQPQHF.

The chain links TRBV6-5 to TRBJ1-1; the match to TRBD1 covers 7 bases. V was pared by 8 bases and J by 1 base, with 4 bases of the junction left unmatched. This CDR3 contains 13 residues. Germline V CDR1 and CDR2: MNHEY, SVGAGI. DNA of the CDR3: TGTGCCAGCGGCGACAGGGAGAACACTGAAGCTTTCTTT. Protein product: CASGDRENTEAFF.

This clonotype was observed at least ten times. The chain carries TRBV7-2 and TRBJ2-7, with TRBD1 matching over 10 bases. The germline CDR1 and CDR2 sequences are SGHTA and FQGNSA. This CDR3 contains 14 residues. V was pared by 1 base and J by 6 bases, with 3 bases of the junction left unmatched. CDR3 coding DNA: TGTGCCAGCAGCTTAGGGGACAGGGGCGCCGAGCAGTACTTC. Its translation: CASSLGDRGAEQYF.

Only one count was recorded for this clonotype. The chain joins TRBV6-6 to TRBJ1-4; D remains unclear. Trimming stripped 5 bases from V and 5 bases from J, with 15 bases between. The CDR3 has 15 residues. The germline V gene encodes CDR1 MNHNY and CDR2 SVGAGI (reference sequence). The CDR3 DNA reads TGTGCCAGCAGTGGCCCGGCGACGGTGAATGAAAAACTGTTTTTT. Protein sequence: CASSGPATVNEKLFF.

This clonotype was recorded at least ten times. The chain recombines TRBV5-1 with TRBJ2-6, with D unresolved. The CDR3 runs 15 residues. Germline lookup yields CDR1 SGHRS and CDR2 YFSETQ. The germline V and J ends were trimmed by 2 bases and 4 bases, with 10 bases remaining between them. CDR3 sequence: CASSLPDTGANVLTF. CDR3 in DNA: TGCGCCAGCAGCTTACCCGACACGGGGGCCAACGTCCTGACTTTC.

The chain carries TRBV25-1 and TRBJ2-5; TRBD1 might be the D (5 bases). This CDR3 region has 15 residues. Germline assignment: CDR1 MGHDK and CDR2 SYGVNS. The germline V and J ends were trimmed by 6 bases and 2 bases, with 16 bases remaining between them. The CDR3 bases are TGTGCCAGCAGCAACACGGACACCGAGCAAGAGACCCAGTACTTC. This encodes CASSNTDTEQETQYF.

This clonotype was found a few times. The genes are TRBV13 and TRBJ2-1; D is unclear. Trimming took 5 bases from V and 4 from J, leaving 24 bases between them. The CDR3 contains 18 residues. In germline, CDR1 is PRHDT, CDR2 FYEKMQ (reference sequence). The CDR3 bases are TGTGCCAGCAGCAGGCGACGGGCCTCGGTACCACCTTACAATGAGCAGTTCTTC. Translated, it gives CASSRRRASVPPYNEQFF.

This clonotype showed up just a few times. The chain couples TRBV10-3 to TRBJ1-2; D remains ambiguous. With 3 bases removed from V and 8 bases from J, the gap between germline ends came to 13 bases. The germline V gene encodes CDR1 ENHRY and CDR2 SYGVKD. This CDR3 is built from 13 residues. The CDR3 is CAISEEVADGYTF. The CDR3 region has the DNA TGTGCCATCAGTGAAGAGGTGGCGGACGGCTACACCTTC.

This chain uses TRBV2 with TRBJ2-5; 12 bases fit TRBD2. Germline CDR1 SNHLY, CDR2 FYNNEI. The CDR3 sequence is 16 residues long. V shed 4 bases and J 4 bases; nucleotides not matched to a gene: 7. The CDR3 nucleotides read TGTGCCAGCAGTGCCCGGACTAGCGGGATTGCAGAGACCCAGTACTTC. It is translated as CASSARTSGIAETQYF.

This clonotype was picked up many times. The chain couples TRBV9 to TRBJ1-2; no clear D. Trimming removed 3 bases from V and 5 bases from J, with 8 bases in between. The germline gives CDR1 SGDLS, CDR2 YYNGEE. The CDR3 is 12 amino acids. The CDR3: CASSGVRYGYTF. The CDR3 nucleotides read TGTGCCAGCAGCGGTGTTAGATATGGCTACACCTTC.

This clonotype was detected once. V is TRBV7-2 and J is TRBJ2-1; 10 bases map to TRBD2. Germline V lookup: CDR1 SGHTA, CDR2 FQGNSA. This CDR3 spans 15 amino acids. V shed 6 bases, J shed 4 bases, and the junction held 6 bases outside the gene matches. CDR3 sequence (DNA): TGTGCCAGCAGACTGGGACTAGCGTTTTACAATGAGCAGTTCTTC. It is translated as CASRLGLAFYNEQFF.

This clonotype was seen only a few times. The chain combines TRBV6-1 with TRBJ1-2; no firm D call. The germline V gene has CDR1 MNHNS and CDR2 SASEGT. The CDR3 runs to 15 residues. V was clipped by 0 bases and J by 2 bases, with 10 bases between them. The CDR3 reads CASSEAIDINYGYTF. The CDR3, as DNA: TGTGCCAGCAGTGAAGCGATAGACATAAACTATGGCTACACCTTC.